Each of the 26 T cell receptor beta chains below was sequenced from the same sample in a study of cytomegalovirus exposure and HLA in healthy donors. The PCR had 60 Vbeta and 13 Jbeta primers. TCRdb's copy holds only in-frame clones and misses some; the assay was immunoSEQ multiplex PCR. The table lists under 200,000 clones, approximately 78% of them singletons, with around 0.75% in the top ten. Sequencing was performed on PBMCs. These receptors were obtained from a woman aged 18-29 years in good health and CMV-seronegative.

This clone was found a few times. The J gene is TRBJ1-1, the V gene TRBV10-3; tentatively, D is TRBD1 (5 bases). This CDR3 is built from 13 residues. The V end lost 10 bases, the J end lost 0 bases, and 12 bases lay between the germline ends. Looked up from germline, CDR1 is ENHRY and CDR2 is SYGVKD. The CDR3 reads CATIRQMNTEAFF. In DNA form, the CDR3 reads TGTGCCACCATTAGACAGATGAACACTGAAGCTTTCTTT.

The chain has TRBV18 and TRBJ1-4; perhaps TRBD1 as D (5 bases). Trimming removed 0 bases from V and 8 bases from J, with 13 bases in between. Per the germline V gene, CDR1 is KGHSH and CDR2 is LQKENI. This CDR3 has 15 amino acids. The CDR3 region is CASSPPAQGGEKLFF. The CDR3 coding sequence is TGTGCCAGCTCACCACCGGCGCAGGGTGGGGAAAAACTGTTTTTT.

The CDR3 sequence: CASSDPRVGGNQPQHF. In DNA form, the CDR3 reads TGTGCCAGCAGTGATCCTCGGGTGGGGGGAAATCAGCCCCAGCATTTT. The rearrangement joins TRBV6-1 to TRBJ1-5, with a possible D match to TRBD1 (5 bases). This CDR3 is built from 16 residues. Between the trimmed V and J ends, which lost 3 bases and 4 bases, there was a span of 16 bases. Germline CDR1 reads MNHNS; CDR2 reads SASEGT.

This clone appeared a few times. The genes are TRBV27 and TRBJ1-1, with 7 bases matching TRBD1. Germline V CDR1 and CDR2: MNHEY, SMNVEV (reference sequence). V shed 3 bases and J 1 base; nucleotides not matched to a gene: 5. This CDR3 spans 15 amino acids. CDR3 region: CASSFSWTGNTEAFF. Here the CDR3 DNA reads TGTGCCAGCAGTTTTTCCTGGACAGGGAACACTGAAGCTTTCTTT.

V is TRBV21-1 and J is TRBJ2-7; the D call of TRBD1 is as the table states it, not checked on the DNA. TRBV21-1 is tagged as a pseudogene. The CDR3 spans 17 residues. CDR3 sequence: CASSTWASGQGPYEQYF. CDR3 bases: TGTGCCAGCAGCACGTGGGCCTCCGGACAGGGGCCCTACGAGCAGTACTTC.

In DNA form, the CDR3 reads TGCGCCAGCAGCTCCGTGACTAGCGGGGCTGTAGATACGCAGTATTTT. Translated: CASSSVTSGAVDTQYF. V is TRBV5-1 and J is TRBJ2-3; 11 nucleotides line up with TRBD2. This CDR3 region has 16 residues. Trimming cost V 3 bases and J 5 bases; bases outside gene matches: 8. CDR1 SGHRS and CDR2 YFSETQ come from the germline V gene.

The gene calls are TRBV11-1 and TRBJ2-7; D might be TRBD1 (5 bases). The V and J ends lost 5 bases and 7 bases respectively, with 12 bases between them. CDR3 length equals 12 residues. CDR1 is SGHAT, CDR2 FQDESV, per germline (reference sequence). The CDR3 loop is CASSDQGREQYF. The DNA for the CDR3 is TGTGCCAGCAGCGATCAGGGTAGAGAGCAGTACTTC. Full variable domain (remainder filled in from reference TRBV11-1 and TRBJ2-7): EAEVAQSPRYKITEKSQAVAFWCDPISGHATLYWYRQILGQGPELLVQFQDESVVDDSQLPKDRFSAERLKGVDSTLKIQPAELGDSAMYLCASSDQGREQYFGPGTRLTVT.

The chain joins TRBV7-3 to TRBJ2-1, with 7 bases fitting TRBD2. The junction had 8 bases not matched to a gene; V was cut back by 3 bases and J by 6 bases. The germline gives CDR1 SGHTA, CDR2 FQGTGA. CDR3 length: 15 residues. CDR3 DNA: TGTGCCAGCAGCTTTTCCGGGACTATTACCAATGAGCAGTTCTTC. Translation gives CASSFSGTITNEQFF.

This chain connects TRBV11-2 to TRBJ1-2; 8 bases line up with TRBD1. Germline V gene sequence: CDR1 SGHAT, CDR2 FQNNGV. J lost 5 bases, V lost 0 bases, and 5 bases had no gene match. This CDR3 has 15 residues. CDR3 nucleotide sequence: TGTGCCAGCAGCTTAGATGGCAGGGGGCTTTATGGCTACACCTTC. The encoded protein is CASSLDGRGLYGYTF.

This rearrangement joins TRBV13 to TRBJ1-3, with 8 bases identical to TRBD1. Germline assignment: CDR1 PRHDT and CDR2 FYEKMQ (reference sequence). This CDR3 contains 16 residues. V was clipped by 5 bases and J by 4 bases; unmatched bases: 10. The CDR3 is CASSESTGDIGNTIYF. DNA of the CDR3: TGTGCCAGCAGCGAGTCGACAGGGGATATAGGAAACACCATATATTTT.

The chain uses TRBV18 and TRBJ1-1; 8 nucleotides align to TRBD1. This CDR3 comprises 13 residues. Looked up from germline, CDR1 is KGHSH and CDR2 is LQKENI. The V segment lost 6 bases and the J segment 4 bases; nucleotides outside the gene matches: 4. The CDR3 loop is CASSLQGATEAFF. CDR3 coding DNA: TGTGCCAGCTCCCTCCAGGGGGCCACTGAAGCTTTCTTT.

The V and J genes are TRBV2 and TRBJ2-5; 7 bases agree with TRBD2. CDR1 SNHLY and CDR2 FYNNEI come from the germline V gene. The CDR3 is made up of 14 amino acids. The V and J ends lost 4 bases and 6 bases, in that order; junction bases with no gene match: 8. Here the CDR3 reads CASSVVLADKTQYF. The CDR3 DNA reads as TGTGCCAGCAGTGTGGTCCTAGCGGATAAGACCCAGTACTTC.

This clone was recorded once. V and J are TRBV7-9 and TRBJ2-7, with 9 bases lining up with TRBD2. Trimming cost V 11 bases and J 7 bases; bases outside gene matches: 12. This CDR3 region has 13 residues. The germline V gene encodes CDR1 SEHNR and CDR2 FQNEAQ (reference sequence). CDR3 sequence: CAAGREGRSEQYF. CDR3 DNA: TGTGCCGCTGGGCGGGAGGGCCGTTCTGAGCAGTACTTC.

The rearrangement joins TRBV5-1 to TRBJ1-1; TRBD1 matches at 9 bases. V shed 0 bases and J 4 bases; nucleotides not matched to a gene: 16. Germline CDR1 SGHRS, CDR2 YFSETQ. The CDR3 runs to 19 residues. CDR3 residues: CASSLGQAGSGQGSTEAFF. CDR3 bases: TGCGCCAGCAGCTTGGGGCAGGCTGGGTCAGGACAGGGGAGCACTGAAGCTTTCTTT. Supplemented by reference TRBV5-1 and TRBJ1-1, the full variable domain reads KAGVTQTPRYLIKTRGQQVTLSCSPISGHRSVSWYQQTPGQGLQFLFEYFSETQRNKGNFPGRFSGRQFSNSRSEMNVSTLELGDSALYLCASSLGQAGSGQGSTEAFFGQGTRLTVV.

This clone was found a few times. The rearrangement links TRBV4-1 to TRBJ1-5; TRBD1 agrees at 10 bases. The germline CDR1 and CDR2 sequences are MGHRA and YSYEKL. V was clipped by 1 base and J by 7 bases; unmatched bases: 4. The CDR3 loop spans 15 amino acids. The CDR3 here is CASSQGWTGGQPQHF. CDR3 DNA: TGCGCCAGCAGCCAAGGCTGGACAGGGGGACAGCCCCAGCATTTT.

The chain joins TRBV4-1 to TRBJ2-7, with 8 positions matching TRBD1. The CDR3 has 16 residues. CDR1 is MGHRA, CDR2 YSYEKL, per germline. V was pared by 0 bases and J by 1 base, with 5 bases of the junction left unmatched. The DNA of the CDR3 is TGCGCCAGCAGCCAAGATGAGACAGGGGTTTCCTACGAGCAGTACTTC. Translating it yields CASSQDETGVSYEQYF.

The V gene is TRBV4-2, the J gene TRBJ2-7; 10 bases are shared with TRBD2. CDR3 length: 15 residues. Trimming at V came to 1 base and at J to 6 bases, leaving 6 bases not matched to a gene. Germline CDR1 LGHNA, CDR2 YNFKEQ. The CDR3 sequence is CASSQVLAGAAEQYF. The CDR3 nucleotides are TGTGCCAGCAGCCAAGTTCTAGCGGGAGCGGCCGAGCAGTACTTC.

The rearrangement joins TRBV2 to TRBJ2-1, with a possible D match to TRBD2 (5 bases). The CDR3 covers 15 residues. CDR1 is SNHLY, CDR2 FYNNEI, per germline. Deletions cut 0 bases from V and 7 bases from J, with 13 bases between. The CDR3 DNA follows: TGTGCCAGCAGTGAAGCTTCCGGACTCACTAATGAGCAGTTCTTC. This encodes CASSEASGLTNEQFF.

V and J are TRBV4-2 and TRBJ2-1; 13 bases match TRBD2. V was pared by 5 bases and J by 7 bases, with 8 bases of the junction left unmatched. CDR3 size: 16 residues. The germline CDR1 and CDR2 sequences are LGHNA and YNFKEQ. DNA for the CDR3: TGTGCCAGCAGCGGACTGGGGACTAGCGGGGTGAATGAGCAGTTCTTC. Its translation is CASSGLGTSGVNEQFF.

The rearrangement links TRBV11-3 to TRBJ2-7, with D possibly being TRBD1 (7 bases). V was trimmed by 7 bases and J by 2 bases, leaving 27 bases between them. Per germline, CDR1 SGHNT and CDR2 YENEEA. The CDR3 sequence is 18 residues long. CDR3 DNA sequence: TGTGCCAGCACTACAGGGGAGGTGAGCTTCGTGTGGGCCTACGAGCAGTACTTC. Protein product: CASTTGEVSFVWAYEQYF. Looking up the rest from reference TRBV11-3 and TRBJ2-7 gives the full variable domain: EAGVVQSPRYKIIEKKQPVAFWCNPISGHNTLYWYLQNLGQGPELLIRYENEEAVDDSQLPKDRFSAERLKGVDSTLKIQPAELGDSAVYLCASTTGEVSFVWAYEQYFGPGTRLTVT.

This chain uses TRBV28 with TRBJ1-5; D is unclear. Germline V CDR1 and CDR2: MDHEN, SYDVKM. CDR3 length: 11 amino acids. Trimming stripped 7 bases from V and 4 bases from J, with 5 bases between. In DNA form, the CDR3 reads TGTGCCAGCACCTCGAATCAGCCCCAGCATTTT. It encodes CASTSNQPQHF.

The rearrangement links TRBV6-5 to TRBJ2-5; D perhaps matches TRBD2 (5 bases). V was pared by 2 bases and J by 1 base, with 11 bases between. CDR1 is MNHEY and CDR2 is SVGAGI in the germline V gene. CDR3 length equals 15 residues. The CDR3 loop is CASSYQGSAQETQYF. Written as DNA, the CDR3 is TGTGCCAGCAGTTACCAAGGGAGCGCCCAAGAGACCCAGTACTTC.

This chain links TRBV28 with TRBJ2-3; D is unclear. There are 14 residues in the CDR3. Trimming removed 7 bases at V and 8 bases at J, with 19 bases between. Germline-derived CDR1 and CDR2 are MDHEN and SYDVKM. CDR3 in DNA: TGTGCCAGCACTTTCTTAGTAAATCGAGGTACGCAGTATTTT. It translates to CASTFLVNRGTQYF.

The chain recombines TRBV18 with TRBJ1-2; the match to TRBD1 covers 7 bases. V shed 0 bases and J 4 bases; nucleotides not matched to a gene: 11. Germline V gene sequence: CDR1 KGHSH, CDR2 LQKENI. CDR3 length: 17 amino acids. The CDR3 here is CASSPPAYQGDLYGYTF. Here the CDR3 DNA reads TGTGCCAGCTCACCACCGGCGTACCAGGGGGACCTCTATGGCTACACCTTC. Together with reference TRBV18 and TRBJ1-2, the CDR3 gives the full variable domain: NAGVMQNPRHLVRRRGQEARLRCSPMKGHSHVYWYRQLPEEGLKFMVYLQKENIIDESGMPKERFSAEFPKEGPSILRIQQVVRGDSAAYFCASSPPAYQGDLYGYTFGSGTRLTVV.

The rearrangement links TRBV19 to TRBJ2-7; D is possibly TRBD1 (6 bases). Germline loops: CDR1 LNHDA, CDR2 SQIVND (reference sequence). The CDR3 contains 12 residues. The germline V and J ends were trimmed by 7 bases and 6 bases, with 13 bases remaining between them. In DNA form, the CDR3 reads TGTGCCAGTATTGACAGGTCAGGCGAGCAGTACTTC. This translates into CASIDRSGEQYF.

The V call is TRBV6-6, the J call TRBJ2-7, with D perhaps TRBD2 (6 bases). The CDR3 has 14 residues. The V and J ends lost 5 bases and 5 bases respectively, with 16 bases between them. Per the germline V gene, CDR1 is MNHNY and CDR2 is SVGAGI (reference sequence). The CDR3 nucleotides are TGTGCCAGCAGTCGGGGTGGAGGGAGAAACGAGCAGTACTTC. This sequence encodes CASSRGGGRNEQYF.